This T cell receptor beta chain was recorded in a study of T cell responses to AZD1222 COVID-19 vaccine. Clones were sequenced by immunoSEQ multiplex PCR, and TCRdb holds only the in-frame ones, with some missing. The sample has 95,000 to 150,000 clones; about nine tenths are singletons. The study, taken as a whole, reports: The sample set comprised mostly white British donors with more females, and clonal diversity was possibly underestimated. Receipt of two AZD1222 doses was followed by a rise in Spike-specific TCR breadth and depth.

Note on this clone: No antigen is known for it.

The germline V gene has CDR1 LGHNA and CDR2 YSLEER. V lost 1 base, J lost 8 bases, and 6 bases stayed unmatched. There are 15 residues in the CDR3. This receptor was identified in an adult in good health. V is TRBV4-3 and J is TRBJ1-5, with TRBD1 matching over 9 bases. The material sequenced was peripheral blood, taken on day 0 of AZD1222 vaccination. CDR3 protein: CASSQGTGVVEPQHF. Written as DNA, the CDR3 is TGCGCCAGCAGCCAAGGGACAGGGGTTGTGGAGCCCCAGCATTTT.